The sequence of this T cell receptor (beta chain) was determined in a study of long-term antiretroviral therapy in people with HIV (dated by TCRdb to between 2021 and 2022). Broadly, across the study: The earliest samples were collected approximately a decade before the 2015 WHO recommendation for immediate ART, a period when ART was typically delayed until CD4 counts fell. Test extractions of a monoclonal T-cell line alongside some 36 polyclonal samples showed no cross-contamination during QIAcube processing. This retrospective serial study examined whether starting ART and sustained HIV suppression were associated with changes in the composition and diversity of the TRB repertoire in peripheral blood. A total of some 200 cryopreserved PBMC samples came from around 30 adults with confirmed HIV infection and were collected serially over a mean of roughly 6 years (range 1-12). About 35% of the 30 participants with HIV were female. Overall study outcomes, separate from this receptor: Because cell numbers in pre-ART samples were limited, unsorted PBMC were profiled instead of sorted CD4+ and CD8+ T cells. Compared with controls, HIV repertoires had narrower CDR3 length ranges, and the network structure pointed to an antigen-experienced repertoire that shifted only slightly toward naive after ART. Limited PBMC availability meant only the TCR beta chain was sequenced, without alpha chain pairing. The repertoire was dominated across all time points by expanded TRB clones identified before ART initiation, although this dominance was seen to fluctuate and to decrease in many PLHIV after ART. Samples dated from about 2004 to 2018, and the ART regimens used may be less effective than current ones. No data were available on ART adherence, viral resistance or therapy changes, limiting inferences about post-ART repertoire changes. ART initiation was associated with a significant increase in TRB diversity, but diversity stayed significantly below transplant donor controls even after long-term ART.

Sequencing of the TRB variable region was done with the immunoSEQ hsTCRB v3.0 assay at survey level resolution. TRB sequencing targeted a depth of 40,000-50,000 T-cell genomes per sample. TRB libraries were pooled and sequenced on an Illumina MiSeq using a v3 150-cycle kit. In the original analysis: Repertoire analysis was run in R within a reproducible Nextflow workflow that covered QC, data transformation and analysis. LymphoSeq2, an R package for AIRR-Seq data exploration, was used to implement custom analyses. A few samples yielding fewer than 5000 total TRB sequences were excluded, leaving approximately 200 analyzed HIV repertoires. Among the approximately 180 HIV repertoires that were kept, some 60 were collected before ART initiation and roughly 130 were collected after ART initiation. Repertoires were downsampled to 5000 TRB nucleotide sequences, and summary statistics were averaged over 100 downsampling iterations. TRB sequences were retained for analysis only if CDR3 regions of at least seven amino acids were present. Two measures captured diversity: a Shannon entropy-derived clonality score and the Gini coefficient. In the repertoire networks, any two of the top 5000 CDR3 amino acid sequences were connected whenever the two sequences differed by an edit distance of one. For TRB CDR3 amino acid sequences, GLIPH2 was used to predict antigen specificity groups and MHC restriction. Known CMV, EBV, HIV or tissue antigen associations were flagged by matching CDR3 amino acid sequences against VDJdb and McPAS-TCR. Pre-ART, post-ART and control groups were compared with Wilcoxon signed-rank tests and Holm-Bonferroni correction. TCRdb mirrors the immuneACCESS table, restricted to in-frame sequences. Some clones are absent from its copies; in checked studies, under half trace to an unresolved V gene, and the reason for the others is unknown. The V and J calls and the clone size are those of that table, but D and trimming were determined from the DNA. The sample includes approximately 41,000 clones, with roughly 80% observed a single time. The top ten clones comprise more than 4.5% of the sample.

Participants were included only if at least one PBMC sample before ART initiation and at least two post-ART samples were available. All participants with HIV were treated in the United States of America. Cryopreserved samples of about 0.9-11 million PBMC were thawed and washed before DNA extraction. At the time of the earliest PBMC sample for each participant with HIV, ages ranged from about 23 to 60 years. Per participant, PBMC samples came from 1-4 timepoints prior to ART initiation and 2-8 timepoints following ART initiation, for a median of 7 samples. For every participant, serial HIV viral load, CD4+ T-cell count, ART history and demographic data were obtained. Genomic DNA was extracted from unsorted PBMC with a Qiagen kit on a QIAcube, processed in batches of 12 samples. Reading from cysteine to phenylalanine, the CDR3 counts 12 amino acids. The CDR3 DNA has 36 bases and is translated from base 1.

A word on this clone: Its antigen remains unidentified. No base quality values were provided; no much bigger clone lies one nucleotide off.

The sequence derives from a man between 18 and 35 years old with HIV. Material: unsorted PBMCs, obtained 1.5 years after starting antiretroviral therapy. This receptor chain uses TRBV12-1 and TRBJ2-7. TRBV12-1 has pseudogene status. The CDR3 reads CASSFVGNEQYF. The bases are TGTGCCAGCAGCTTTGTAGGTAACGAGCAGTACTTC.